The entry below describes one TCR beta chain. Clones were read by immunoSEQ multiplex PCR, and TCRdb kept only the in-frame ones, dropping some. Altogether around 99,000 clones are present, around 89% being singletons, with the ten largest covering 15% to 20%. This record belongs to a study of control samples from healthy donors and cancer patients. V lost 1 base and J lost 5, with 13 bases in between. There are 15 residues in the CDR3. Germline loops: CDR1 SGHTA, CDR2 FQGNSA. V usage is TRBV7-2 and J usage is TRBJ2-3; a possible D gene is TRBD2 (6 bases). The material sequenced was blood. The sequence was collected from a woman in her forties or fifties in good health. CDR3 region: CASSLGGPGGDTQYF. CDR3 DNA: TGTGCCAGCAGCTTAGGGGGACCCGGGGGAGATACGCAGTATTTT.